This TCR beta chain was sequenced for a study of technical replicates of blood from a handful of donors. Method: immunoSEQ multiplex PCR; TCRdb's copy keeps in-frame clones and lacks some. The data show approximately 97,000 clones, around 96% seen once. This CDR3 is 16 amino acids long. The V gene's germline CDR1 is MDHEN and CDR2 SYDVKM. The junction had 3 bases not matched to a gene; V was cut back by 2 bases and J by 4 bases. This receptor was taken from a human donor in good health. The chain has TRBV28 and TRBJ2-2; 11 nucleotides match TRBD1. Source material: T cells isolated from PBMCs. In DNA, the CDR3 is TGTGCCAGCAGTTTAGCCGGGACAGGGGGCACCGGGGAGCTGTTTTTT. Amino acid sequence: CASSLAGTGGTGELFF.